This TCR beta chain was sequenced during a study of blood T cell repertoires in COVID-19. The wider study: The United States, Italy and Spain provided the acute and convalescent COVID-19 samples. T cells, B-cell-depleted T cells, or PBMCs supplied cDNA or gDNA.

In the study's own analysis: Estimation of nucleated cell counts relied on the amplification of reference gene primers. Repertoires were generated with immunoSEQ multiplex PCR, while TCRdb's copy carries only in-frame clones and drops some. V, J and clone size reflect that table, while D and trimming were determined from the DNA. The table lists about 120,000 clones, less than 95% of them singletons. Germline CDR1 reads MDHEN; CDR2 reads SYDVKM. The CDR3 consists of 14 residues. V was trimmed by 6 bases and J by 0 bases, leaving 9 bases between them. The sequence was collected from a human donor with active COVID-19. The donor label of this sample is uncertain. The rearrangement joins TRBV28 to TRBJ1-5; no definite D call. What was sequenced was peripheral blood. In DNA form, the CDR3 reads TGTGCCAGCAGAACAGAATATAGCAATCAGCCCCAGCATTTT. Amino acids: CASRTEYSNQPQHF. Based on the CDR3 plus reference TRBV28 and TRBJ1-5, the full variable domain is DVKVTQSSRYLVKRTGEKVFLECVQDMDHENMFWYRQDPGLGLRLIYFSYDVKMKEKGDIPEGYSVSREKKERFSLILESASTNQTSMYLCASRTEYSNQPQHFGDGTRLSIL.